This T cell receptor beta chain comes out of a study of early T cells in non-severe SARS-CoV-2 infection. Trimming removed 6 bases from V and 5 bases from J, with 13 bases in between. This CDR3 is built from 13 residues. CDR1 is MNHEY, CDR2 SVGEGT, per germline. Individual cDNA molecules were tagged with unique molecular identifiers. TCRdb analysed the 5' RACE reads with MiXCR anew, one entry per CDR3 protein. The data hold approximately 46,000 distinct CDR3 sequences, with about 23% observed a single time. A few counts support this clonotype. The antigen is unknown. General study results and limits: Comparison of clonotypes with VDJdb favored anti-spike CD8 responses while missing private and CD4 specificities.

This clonotype was sampled from an adult who was a healthcare worker with PCR-confirmed SARS-CoV-2 infection or an uninfected control (not recorded which). This chain joins TRBV6-2 or TRBV6-3 and TRBJ1-1, with D maybe TRBD1 (6 bases). This sample comprised whole blood, obtained at baseline. CDR3 protein: CASRDRPWTEAFF. The CDR3 coding sequence is TGTGCCAGCAGAGACAGGCCATGGACTGAAGCTTTCTTT.